The 15 T cell receptor beta chains below all came from one sample that was sequenced in a study of response to subunit inactivated influenza vaccine. TCRdb analysed the RT-PCR reads with MiXCR anew, one entry per CDR3 protein. The repertoire holds 600,000 to 700,000 distinct CDR3 sequences, with 14% as singletons. The input for sequencing was PBMCs from blood, taken less than 15 days before vaccination. The source is a man aged 50 or older who received an inactivated influenza vaccine.

V usage is TRBV12-3 or TRBV12-4 and J usage is TRBJ1-2, with D maybe TRBD1 (5 bases). Trimming stripped 7 bases from V and 9 bases from J, with 15 bases between. The CDR3 runs to 12 residues. The CDR3 DNA is TGTGCCAGCAAGGTTGGGGACCTACGCTACACCTTC. It yields the protein CASKVGDLRYTF.

J is TRBJ2-2 and V is TRBV7-8, with 9 bases aligning to TRBD1. Germline V gene sequence: CDR1 SGHVS, CDR2 FQNEAQ. There are 15 residues in the CDR3. V was clipped by 5 bases and J by 4 bases; unmatched bases: 5. CDR3 nucleotides: TGTGCCAGCAGCGCGGGACAGGGAGGCACCGGGGAGCTGTTTTTT. Translated: CASSAGQGGTGELFF. The full variable domain, its missing parts supplied by reference TRBV7-8 and TRBJ2-2, is GAGVSQSPRYKVAKRGQDVALRCDPISGHVSLFWYQQALGQGPEFLTYFQNEAQLDKSGLPSDRFFAERPEGSVSTLKIQRTQQEDSAVYLCASSAGQGGTGELFFGEGSRLTVL.

V is TRBV29-1 and J is TRBJ2-5, with no clear D. The germline V gene encodes CDR1 SQVTM and CDR2 ANQGSEA. V was pared by 6 bases and J by 1 base, with 12 bases between. CDR3 length equals 13 residues. The CDR3 spells CSVPMGLQETQYF. In nucleotides, the CDR3 is TGCAGCGTCCCCATGGGCCTCCAAGAGACCCAGTACTTC.

The table lists this clonotype with a few counts. The chain carries TRBV5-6 and TRBJ1-2; TRBD1 might be the D (5 bases). Germline assignment: CDR1 SGHDT and CDR2 YYEEEE. The CDR3 is 12 amino acids. The V end was cut by 2 bases, the J end by 6 bases, with 8 bases between. The CDR3: CASSFGGDGYTF. CDR3 DNA sequence: TGTGCCAGCAGCTTTGGGGGAGATGGCTACACCTTC.

The chain uses TRBV3-1 and TRBJ2-2; D is unclear. The V end was cut by 5 bases, the J end by 7 bases, with 11 bases between. Germline V gives CDR1 LGHDT, CDR2 YNNKEL (reference sequence). The CDR3 has 13 amino acids. This CDR3 reads CASSIIGSGELFF. The CDR3 DNA follows: TGTGCCAGCAGCATCATAGGAAGCGGGGAGCTGTTTTTT.

This clonotype was counted at least ten times. The chain has TRBV12-3 or TRBV12-4 and TRBJ1-5; 9 bases fit TRBD1. This CDR3 has 14 amino acids. V gave up 6 bases and J gave up 8 bases; unmatched junction bases: 8. The CDR3 nucleotides read TGTGCCAGCAGGCGACAGGGGGTCGGGGAGCCCCAGCATTTT. Translating gives CASRRQGVGEPQHF.

The chain recombines TRBV10-1 with TRBJ2-3; D might be TRBD1 or TRBD2, each matching 5 bases. Germline V gene data show CDR1 as WNHNN and CDR2 as SYGVQD (reference sequence). This CDR3 is 17 amino acids long. V was trimmed by 4 bases and J by 2 bases, leaving 19 bases between them. CDR3 bases: TGCGCCAGCAGTGCTAGGGCCGGGACGGGCGACACAGATACGCAGTATTTT. Encoded protein: CASSARAGTGDTDTQYF.

This rearrangement joins TRBV7-2 to TRBJ2-3; tentatively, D is TRBD1 (6 bases). The germline V gene encodes CDR1 SGHTA and CDR2 FQGNSA. V lost 1 base and J 5 bases, leaving 16 bases between the germline ends. This CDR3 contains 16 residues. CDR3 in DNA: TGTGCCAGCAGCTTAGGTCTAGGGGGAATACGAGATACGCAGTATTTT. Protein sequence: CASSLGLGGIRDTQYF.

For the CDR3, the DNA is TGCAGTGCTAGAGTACGGGCCCCCCGCACAGATACGCAGTATTTT. Its translation is CSARVRAPRTDTQYF. The chain employs TRBV20-1 and TRBJ2-3; D unclear. The CDR3 consists of 15 residues. CDR1 is DFQATT and CDR2 is SNEGSKA in the germline V gene (reference sequence). V shed 1 base and J shed 1 base, with 12 bases lying between them.

A few counts support this clonotype. The rearrangement joins TRBV2 to TRBJ1-4, with unresolved D. The CDR3 is made up of 12 amino acids. Trimming cost V 8 bases and J 5 bases, with 9 bases left between them. Germline-derived CDR1 and CDR2 are SNHLY and FYNNEI. Written as DNA, the CDR3 is TGTGCCAGCCGGAGAGAGAATGAAAAACTGTTTTTT. Amino acids: CASRRENEKLFF.

The chain links TRBV7-3 to TRBJ2-1; 11 bases map to TRBD2. The junction had 4 bases not matched to a gene; V was cut back by 1 base and J by 5 bases. Looked up from germline, CDR1 is SGHTA and CDR2 is FQGTGA. There are 16 residues in the CDR3. As DNA, the CDR3 is TGTGCCAGCAGCTTAAGTCTAGCGGGAGGAGACAATGAGCAGTTCTTC. This translates into CASSLSLAGGDNEQFF.

This clonotype was detected ten times or more. CDR3 bases: TGTGCCAGCAGCTTGAGCAGGGGGAACACTGAAGCTTTCTTT. Its protein is CASSLSRGNTEAFF. The V and J genes are TRBV6-2 or TRBV6-3 and TRBJ1-1, with D perhaps TRBD1 (6 bases). The CDR3 spans 14 residues. Germline-derived CDR1 and CDR2 are MNHEY and SVGEGT. V was pared by 6 bases and J by 1 base, with 12 bases between.

This clonotype was counted many times. The chain recombines TRBV7-2 with TRBJ2-5; D remains unclear. This CDR3 contains 13 residues. Per the germline V gene, CDR1 is SGHTA and CDR2 is FQGNSA. Trimming removed 1 base at V and 2 bases at J, with 5 bases between. The CDR3 sequence: CASSLVNQETQYF. The CDR3 region has the DNA TGTGCCAGCAGCTTAGTGAATCAAGAGACCCAGTACTTC.

This clonotype was observed a handful of times. The rearrangement joins TRBV7-8 to TRBJ2-1, with a tentative D call TRBD2 (5 bases). CDR3 length equals 16 residues. The germline V gene has CDR1 SGHVS and CDR2 FQNEAQ. V dropped 1 base and J dropped 0 bases, with 10 bases sitting between them. The CDR3, as DNA: TGTGCCAGCAGCTTAGGTCGTCGGGGCTCCTACAATGAGCAGTTCTTC. Translation gives CASSLGRRGSYNEQFF.

This clonotype was counted between two and nine times. V is TRBV12-2 and J is TRBJ2-3; the DNA was not compared with TRBD2, the D call given in the table. TRBV12-2 is a pseudogene locus. This CDR3 spans 16 amino acids. The CDR3, as DNA: TGTGCAAGTCGCTTAGGACTAGCGGGAACCACAGATACGCAGTATTTT. Protein product: CASRLGLAGTTDTQYF.